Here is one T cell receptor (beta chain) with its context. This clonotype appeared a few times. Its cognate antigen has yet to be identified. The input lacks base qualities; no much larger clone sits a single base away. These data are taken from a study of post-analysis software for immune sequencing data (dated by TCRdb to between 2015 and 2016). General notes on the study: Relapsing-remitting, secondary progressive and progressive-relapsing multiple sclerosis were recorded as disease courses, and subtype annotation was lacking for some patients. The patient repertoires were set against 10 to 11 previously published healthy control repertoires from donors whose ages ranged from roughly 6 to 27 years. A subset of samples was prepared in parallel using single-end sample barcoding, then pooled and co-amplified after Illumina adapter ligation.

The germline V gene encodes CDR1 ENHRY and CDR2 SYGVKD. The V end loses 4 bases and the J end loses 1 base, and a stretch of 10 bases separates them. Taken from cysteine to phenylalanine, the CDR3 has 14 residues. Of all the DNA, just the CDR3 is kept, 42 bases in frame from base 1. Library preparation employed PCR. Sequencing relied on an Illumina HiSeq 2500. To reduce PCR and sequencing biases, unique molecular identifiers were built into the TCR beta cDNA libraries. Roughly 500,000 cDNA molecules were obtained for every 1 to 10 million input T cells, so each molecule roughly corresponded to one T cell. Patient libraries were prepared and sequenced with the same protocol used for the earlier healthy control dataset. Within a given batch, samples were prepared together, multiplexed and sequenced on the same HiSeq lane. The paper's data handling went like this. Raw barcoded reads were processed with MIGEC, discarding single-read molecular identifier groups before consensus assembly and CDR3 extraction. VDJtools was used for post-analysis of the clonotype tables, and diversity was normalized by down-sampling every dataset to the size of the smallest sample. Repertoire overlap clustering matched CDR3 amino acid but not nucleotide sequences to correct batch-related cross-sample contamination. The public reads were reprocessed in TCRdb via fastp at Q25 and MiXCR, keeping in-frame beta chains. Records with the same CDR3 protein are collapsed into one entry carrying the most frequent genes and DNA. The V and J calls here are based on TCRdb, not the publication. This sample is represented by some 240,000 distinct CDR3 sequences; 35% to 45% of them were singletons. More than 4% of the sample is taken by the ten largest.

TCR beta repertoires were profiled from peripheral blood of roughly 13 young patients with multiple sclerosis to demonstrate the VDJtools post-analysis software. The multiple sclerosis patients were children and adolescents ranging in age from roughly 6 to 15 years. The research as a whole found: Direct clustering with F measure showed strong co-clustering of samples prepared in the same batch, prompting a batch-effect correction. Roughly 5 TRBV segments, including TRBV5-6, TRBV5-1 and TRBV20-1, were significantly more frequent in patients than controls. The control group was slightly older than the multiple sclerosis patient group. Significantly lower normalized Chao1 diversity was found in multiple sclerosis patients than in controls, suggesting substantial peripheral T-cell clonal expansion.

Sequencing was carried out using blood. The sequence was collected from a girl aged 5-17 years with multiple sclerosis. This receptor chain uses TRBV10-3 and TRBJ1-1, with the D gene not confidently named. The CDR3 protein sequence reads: CAISVGGSNTEAFF. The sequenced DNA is TGTGCCATCAGTGTCGGTGGGTCGAACACTGAAGCTTTCTTT.